This passage covers 25 T cell receptor beta chains from one sample sequenced in a study of shared clonotypes between healthy human individuals. Only in-frame clones appear in the TCRdb table, and some are missing; sequencing was by immunoSEQ multiplex PCR. The sample lists 2,500,000 or so clones; 80% to 95% were seen once. Specimen: naive CD4+ T cells from PBMCs. Subset: CD45RA+ positively selected. These receptors originate from a man aged 18 to 30 in good health. Some clones in this sample may be carry-over from other donors' samples.

The chain has TRBV11-2 and TRBJ2-5; 12 nucleotides line up with TRBD2. Germline V gene lookup returns CDR1 SGHAT and CDR2 FQNNGV. J was trimmed by 9 bases and V by 3 bases; bases with no gene match: 5. The CDR3 length is 14 residues. CDR3 protein: CASSLVLAGGAQYF. The CDR3 DNA sequence: TGTGCCAGCAGCTTGGTACTAGCGGGAGGTGCCCAGTACTTC.

This clone was seen a single time. This sequence joins TRBV15 and TRBJ1-5; D remains ambiguous. The CDR3 has 15 residues. V was clipped by 1 base and J by 9 bases, with 16 bases between them. Germline CDR1 reads LNHNV; CDR2 reads YYDKDF (reference sequence). This chain's CDR3 is CATSRAGSWSLPQHF. CDR3 in DNA: TGTGCCACCAGCAGAGCGGGGTCCTGGAGTCTGCCCCAGCATTTT. The whole variable domain, remainder taken from reference TRBV15 and TRBJ1-5, is DAMVIQNPRYQVTQFGKPVTLSCSQTLNHNVMYWYQQKSSQAPKLLFHYYDKDFNNEADTPDNFQSRRPNTSFCFLDIRSPGLGDTAMYLCATSRAGSWSLPQHFGDGTRLSIL.

This chain's CDR3 is CASSYAVGYEQYF. For the CDR3, the DNA is TGTGCCAGCAGTTATGCGGTGGGCTACGAGCAGTACTTC. The chain links TRBV6-5 to TRBJ2-7; D is unresolved. The germline CDR1 and CDR2 sequences are MNHEY and SVGAGI. V was clipped by 3 bases and J by 3 bases, with 9 bases between them. This CDR3 comprises 13 residues.

This clone was picked up one time. The J gene is TRBJ2-7, the V gene TRBV29-1; possibly TRBD2 for D (6 bases). Deletions cut 7 bases from V and 6 bases from J, with 22 bases between. The CDR3 consists of 14 residues. The germline gives CDR1 SQVTM, CDR2 ANQGSEA. CDR3 loop: CSAKALGLPLEQYF. The CDR3 region has the DNA TGCAGCGCCAAAGCCCTGGGACTTCCACTCGAGCAGTACTTC.

This chain connects TRBV21-1 to TRBJ2-7; the tabulated D call, TRBD1, remains unverified against the DNA. TRBV21-1 is a pseudogene locus. The CDR3 consists of 18 residues. CDR3 protein: CASSKTLSGTGLSYEQYF. CDR3 in DNA: TGTGCCAGCAGCAAGACCCTATCCGGGACAGGGCTCTCCTACGAGCAGTACTTC.

This clone was counted between two and nine times. The chain carries TRBV7-8 and TRBJ2-1; D not resolved. Trimming removed 1 base at V and 0 bases at J, with 13 bases between. This CDR3 comprises 17 residues. Germline loops: CDR1 SGHVS, CDR2 FQNEAQ. This CDR3 reads CASSLEERLRSYNEQFF. The CDR3 DNA reads TGTGCCAGCAGCTTAGAGGAGCGCCTACGCTCCTACAATGAGCAGTTCTTC.

A note on this clone: An end of the junction differs from the germline gene, which may be a read error. Distinct nucleotide sequences in the sample also encode this CDR3. V and J are TRBV20-1 and TRBJ1-2; D may be TRBD1 (5 bases). Germline V gives CDR1 DFQATT, CDR2 SNEGSKA (reference sequence). This CDR3 region has 11 residues. The CDR3 sequence: CSASHGTRQPF. CDR3 DNA sequence: TGCAGTGCGAGTCATGGGACGCGGCAGCCCTTC.

The chain employs TRBV28 and TRBJ2-7; 8 bases align to TRBD2. V dropped 5 bases and J dropped 2; count of bases not matched to a gene: 20. This CDR3 has 19 amino acids. The germline gives CDR1 MDHEN, CDR2 SYDVKM. For the CDR3, the DNA is TGTGCCAGCAGTCGTATTGGACTGACTCTAGCGGGTGACACCTACGAGCAGTACTTC. This codes for CASSRIGLTLAGDTYEQYF.

The CDR3 here is CASSWGQATTYEQYF. CDR3 nucleotide sequence: TGTGCCAGCAGCTGGGGACAGGCCACCACATACGAGCAGTACTTC. The rearrangement joins TRBV7-2 to TRBJ2-7; 8 nucleotides align to TRBD1. CDR3 length: 15 amino acids. CDR1 and CDR2 from the germline V gene are SGHTA and FQGNSA. After removal of 4 bases from V and 4 bases from J, the junction contained 9 bases not matched to a gene. The complete variable domain, with remaining parts taken from reference TRBV7-2 and TRBJ2-7, reads GAGVSQSPSNKVTEKGKDVELRCDPISGHTALYWYRQSLGQGLEFLIYFQGNSAPDKSGLPSDRFSAERTGGSVSTLTIQRTQQEDSAVYLCASSWGQATTYEQYFGPGTRLTVT.

The V gene is TRBV5-1, the J gene TRBJ2-1, with 11 bases identical to TRBD2. The CDR3 runs 15 residues. CDR1 is SGHRS, CDR2 YFSETQ, per germline. The V gene end was trimmed by 2 bases and the J gene end by 5 bases; junction bases not matched to a gene: 3. CDR3 in amino acids: CASSFRLAGNNEQFF. The CDR3 DNA reads TGCGCCAGCAGCTTCCGACTAGCGGGAAACAATGAGCAGTTCTTC.

The rearrangement uses TRBV29-1 and TRBJ1-1; no reliable D call. There are 13 residues in the CDR3. Looked up from germline, CDR1 is SQVTM and CDR2 is ANQGSEA. The ends were cut back, 4 bases at V and 2 bases at J, with 11 bases in the middle. The CDR3 reads CSVALQFNTEAFF. In DNA form, the CDR3 reads TGCAGCGTTGCCCTTCAGTTTAACACTGAAGCTTTCTTT.

The sample holds one count of this clone. V usage is TRBV9 and J usage is TRBJ2-3; possible D gene TRBD1, 6 bases. Germline CDR1 is SGDLS and CDR2 is YYNGEE. V gave up 0 bases and J gave up 3 bases, with 8 bases separating them. This CDR3 is built from 14 residues. The CDR3: CASSVATGTDTQYF. CDR3 nucleotide sequence: TGTGCCAGCAGCGTAGCAACAGGGACAGATACGCAGTATTTT.

The chain is built from TRBV7-2 and TRBJ1-4; D may be TRBD1 (5 bases). The CDR3 extends over 15 amino acids. Germline CDR1 reads SGHTA; CDR2 reads FQGNSA. With 4 bases removed from V and 5 bases from J, the gap between germline ends came to 14 bases. The CDR3 region is CASSWGGETNEKLFF. The CDR3 region has the DNA TGTGCCAGCAGCTGGGGGGGGGAGACAAATGAAAAACTGTTTTTT. The whole variable domain, remainder taken from reference TRBV7-2 and TRBJ1-4, is GAGVSQSPSNKVTEKGKDVELRCDPISGHTALYWYRQSLGQGLEFLIYFQGNSAPDKSGLPSDRFSAERTGGSVSTLTIQRTQQEDSAVYLCASSWGGETNEKLFFGSGTQLSVL.

On this clone: The same CDR3 can be traced to other DNA sequences in this sample. CDR3: CASSQPGQAYEQYF. In DNA form, the CDR3 reads TGTGCCAGCAGCCAACCGGGACAAGCCTACGAGCAGTACTTC. The chain recombines TRBV4-2 with TRBJ2-7; tentatively, D is TRBD1 (6 bases). V was pared by 2 bases and J by 2 bases, with 10 bases between. The CDR3 has 14 residues. The V gene's germline CDR1 is LGHNA and CDR2 YNFKEQ.

This chain joins TRBV6-5 and TRBJ2-4, with D hard to call. Trimming stripped 2 bases from V and 1 base from J, with 6 bases between. The V gene's germline CDR1 is MNHEY and CDR2 SVGAGI. The CDR3 is made up of 14 amino acids. CDR3 bases: TGTGCCAGCAGTTACGGGGTGGCCAAAAACATTCAGTACTTC. Translating gives CASSYGVAKNIQYF.

This clone has just a few counts. The chain has TRBV29-1 and TRBJ1-1; D is undetermined. Germline V gives CDR1 SQVTM, CDR2 ANQGSEA. The CDR3 is 14 residues long. Trimming pared 4 bases from V and 1 base from J, leaving 13 bases between. The chain's CDR3 is CSVGSLLANTEAFF. CDR3 sequence (DNA): TGCAGCGTTGGGTCACTGCTGGCGAACACTGAAGCTTTCTTT.

This chain uses TRBV28 with TRBJ2-1; 9 bases align to TRBD2. The V gene's germline CDR1 is MDHEN and CDR2 SYDVKM. Unmatched junction bases numbered 4, after V lost 6 bases and J lost 4 bases. The CDR3 spans 14 residues. As DNA, the CDR3 is TGTGCCAGCAGAGGCGGGAGGGGGTACAATGAGCAGTTCTTC. This translates into CASRGGRGYNEQFF.

V and J are TRBV5-1 and TRBJ2-7, with TRBD1 matching 8 bases. Germline CDR1 reads SGHRS; CDR2 reads YFSETQ. V was pared by 3 bases and J by 4 bases, with 6 bases of the junction left unmatched. The length of the CDR3 is 14 residues. The DNA for the CDR3 is TGCGCCAGCAGCTCAGGACAGGGTTGGTACGAGCAGTACTTC. Translation gives CASSSGQGWYEQYF.

The J gene is TRBJ2-3, the V gene TRBV7-9; D assignment may be TRBD1 or TRBD2 (5 bases each). CDR1 is SEHNR and CDR2 is FQNEAQ in the germline V gene (reference sequence). V lost 5 bases to trimming and J lost 5 bases, with 14 bases between them. CDR3 length: 14 residues. The DNA of the CDR3 is TGTGCCAGCAGCCCTAGGGGACCCCAAGATACGCAGTATTTT. This sequence encodes CASSPRGPQDTQYF. Together with reference TRBV7-9 and TRBJ2-3, the CDR3 gives the full variable domain: DTGVSQNPRHKITKRGQNVTFRCDPISEHNRLYWYRQTLGQGPEFLTYFQNEAQLEKSRLLSDRFSAERPKGSFSTLEIQRTEQGDSAMYLCASSPRGPQDTQYFGPGTRLTVL.

A note on this clone: One junction end disagrees with the germline gene, perhaps due to a read error. This sequence joins TRBV5-1 and TRBJ1-1; the D is unclear. This CDR3 is 14 amino acids long. CDR1 is SGHRS, CDR2 YFSETQ, per germline. Written as DNA, the CDR3 is TGCGCCAGCAGCCCTCGGACCGTGAACACTGGAGCTTTCTTT. This encodes CASSPRTVNTGAFF.

This clone has a single count. The chain has TRBV14 and TRBJ2-7, with D possibly matching TRBD2 (6 bases). Germline V gives CDR1 SGHDN, CDR2 FVKESK. The V and J ends lost 0 bases and 3 bases respectively, with 12 bases between them. This CDR3 has 15 residues. Here the CDR3 reads CASSQDREANYEQYF. DNA for the CDR3: TGTGCCAGCAGCCAAGACAGGGAGGCCAACTACGAGCAGTACTTC.

The gene calls are TRBV18 and TRBJ2-3; 9 nucleotides align to TRBD1. Looked up from germline, CDR1 is KGHSH and CDR2 is LQKENI. The CDR3 consists of 17 residues. V gave up 6 bases and J gave up 3 bases; unmatched junction bases: 13. This CDR3 reads CASSIAGTGRETDTQYF. The CDR3 coding sequence is TGTGCCAGCTCTATCGCCGGGACAGGGCGGGAGACAGATACGCAGTATTTT.

This clone has only one observation. V gene TRBV5-1 combines with J gene TRBJ2-3, with TRBD2 matching over 9 bases. Germline-derived CDR1 and CDR2 are SGHRS and YFSETQ. V shed 3 bases, J shed 1 base, and the junction held 21 bases outside the gene matches. This CDR3 is 21 amino acids long. The CDR3 nucleotides read TGCGCCAGCAGCTCCTACTTGGGACTAGCCAATTTCGTTACGGGCACAGATACGCAGTATTTT. This codes for CASSSYLGLANFVTGTDTQYF.

The V call is TRBV6-5, the J call TRBJ2-7, with D hard to call. The V gene's germline CDR1 is MNHEY and CDR2 SVGAGI. There are 11 residues in the CDR3. V lost 6 bases to trimming and J lost 4 bases, with 7 bases between them. This CDR3 is CASRDEYEQYF. The CDR3 nucleotides read TGTGCCAGCAGGGATGAATACGAGCAGTACTTC.

The V call is TRBV7-6, the J call TRBJ2-3, with 7 bases identical to TRBD2. V lost 1 base to trimming and J lost 3 bases; unmatched junction nucleotides: 4. Per the germline V gene, CDR1 is SGHVS and CDR2 is FNYEAQ. This CDR3 comprises 15 residues. CDR3 region: CASSLGGSITDTQYF. As DNA, the CDR3 is TGTGCCAGCAGCTTAGGCGGGAGCATTACAGATACGCAGTATTTT. Full variable domain (outside the CDR3, taken from reference TRBV7-6 and TRBJ2-3): GAGVSQSPRYKVTKRGQDVALRCDPISGHVSLYWYRQALGQGPEFLTYFNYEAQQDKSGLPNDRFSAERPEGSISTLTIQRTEQRDSAMYRCASSLGGSITDTQYFGPGTRLTVL.